The clone carrying this T cell receptor beta chain was detected many times. Antigen specificity is unknown. Semi-nested PCR with Nested Universal Primer A followed constant-region reverse priming of full-length variable regions. TCRdb processed the 5' RACE reads anew with MiXCR; each CDR3 protein has one entry. The sample has tens of thousands of distinct CDR3 sequences; about 25% are singletons. The sorted Tregs were CD4+CD25+CD127-/low cells. Trimming removed 7 bases at V and 3 bases at J, with 13 bases between. This CDR3 comprises 13 residues. Germline-derived CDR1 and CDR2 are MNHEY and SVGEGT. Study results and caveats: Tumor memory CD4+ T cell TCR gene usage clustered with blood and lymph node memory CD4+ cells and lymph node naive CD4+ cells. Tumor Tregs overlapped most with tumor, then blood, naive CD4+ cells.

The chain carries TRBV6-2 or TRBV6-3 and TRBJ2-7; D gene unclear. The origin of this receptor is a female donor with breast cancer. The sequenced material came from tumor-infiltrating Tregs sorted from the breast tumor. Here the CDR3 DNA reads TGTGCCAGCACCCGAAGGGCTAACTACGAGCAGTACTTC. Translation gives CASTRRANYEQYF.